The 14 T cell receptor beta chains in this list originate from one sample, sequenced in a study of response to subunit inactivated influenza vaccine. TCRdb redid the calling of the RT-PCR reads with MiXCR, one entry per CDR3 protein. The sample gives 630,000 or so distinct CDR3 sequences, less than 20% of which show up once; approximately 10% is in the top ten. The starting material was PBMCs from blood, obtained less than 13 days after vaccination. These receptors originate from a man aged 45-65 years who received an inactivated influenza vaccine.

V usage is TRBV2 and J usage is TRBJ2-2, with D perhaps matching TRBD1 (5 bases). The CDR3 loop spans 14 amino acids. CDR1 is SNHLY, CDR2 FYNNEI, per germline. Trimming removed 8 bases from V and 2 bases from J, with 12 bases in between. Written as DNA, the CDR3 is TGTGCCAGCCTAAAGACAGAAAACACCGGGGAGCTGTTTTTT. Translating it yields CASLKTENTGELFF.

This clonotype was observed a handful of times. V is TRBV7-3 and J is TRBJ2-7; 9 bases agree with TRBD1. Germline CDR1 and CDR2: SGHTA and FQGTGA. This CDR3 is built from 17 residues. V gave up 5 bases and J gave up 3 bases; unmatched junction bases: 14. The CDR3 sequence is CASSQPRQGEPFYEQYF. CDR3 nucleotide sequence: TGTGCCAGCAGCCAACCCCGACAGGGGGAGCCATTCTACGAGCAGTACTTC.

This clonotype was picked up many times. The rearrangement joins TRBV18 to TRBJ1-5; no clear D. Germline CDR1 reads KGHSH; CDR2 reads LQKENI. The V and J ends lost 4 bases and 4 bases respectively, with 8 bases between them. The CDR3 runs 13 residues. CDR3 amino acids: CASSRNDNQPQHF. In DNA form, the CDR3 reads TGTGCCAGCTCACGAAACGATAATCAGCCCCAGCATTTT.

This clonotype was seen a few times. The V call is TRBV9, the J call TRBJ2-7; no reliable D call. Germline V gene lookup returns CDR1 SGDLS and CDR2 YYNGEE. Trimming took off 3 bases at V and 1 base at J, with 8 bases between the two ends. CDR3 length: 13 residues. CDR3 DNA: TGTGCCAGCAGCGGTTGGGGTTCCTACGAGCAGTACTTC. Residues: CASSGWGSYEQYF.

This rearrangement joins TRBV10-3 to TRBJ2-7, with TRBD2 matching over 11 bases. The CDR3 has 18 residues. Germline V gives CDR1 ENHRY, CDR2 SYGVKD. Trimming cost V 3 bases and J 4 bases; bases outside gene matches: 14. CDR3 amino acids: CAISETGLAGGNLYEQYF. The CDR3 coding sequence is TGTGCCATCAGTGAAACCGGCCTAGCGGGAGGTAACCTTTACGAGCAGTACTTC.

CDR3 region: CSVAQASMNTEAFF. CDR3 coding DNA: TGCAGCGTAGCACAGGCTTCCATGAACACTGAAGCTTTCTTT. The genes are TRBV29-1 and TRBJ1-1, with D possibly TRBD1 on 5 matching bases. There are 14 residues in the CDR3. Germline assignment: CDR1 SQVTM and CDR2 ANQGSEA. The V end was cut by 6 bases, the J end by 0 bases, with 14 bases between.

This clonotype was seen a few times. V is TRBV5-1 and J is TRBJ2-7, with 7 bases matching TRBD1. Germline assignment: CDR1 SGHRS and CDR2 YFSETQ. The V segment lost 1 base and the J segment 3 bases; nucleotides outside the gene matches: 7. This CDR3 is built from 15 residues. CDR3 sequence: CASSLTTGTLYEQYF. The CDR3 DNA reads TGCGCCAGCAGCTTGACGACAGGGACGCTCTACGAGCAGTACTTC.

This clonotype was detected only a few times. CDR3 nucleotides: TGTGCCAGCAGCTTAATCCCCTCCTCCTTGTACTTC. Amino acid sequence: CASSLIPSSLYF. The genes are TRBV7-2 and TRBJ2-4, with D unclear. The CDR3 extends over 12 amino acids. Looked up from germline, CDR1 is SGHTA and CDR2 is FQGNSA. Between the trimmed V and J ends, which lost 2 bases and 15 bases, there was a span of 14 bases.

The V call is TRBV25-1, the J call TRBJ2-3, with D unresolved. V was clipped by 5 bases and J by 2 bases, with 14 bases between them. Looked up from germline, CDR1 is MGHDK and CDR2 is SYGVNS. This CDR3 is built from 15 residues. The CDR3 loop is CASSSRLQATDTQYF. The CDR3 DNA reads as TGTGCCAGCAGTTCAAGGTTGCAGGCCACAGATACGCAGTATTTT. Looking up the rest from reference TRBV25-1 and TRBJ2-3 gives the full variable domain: EADIYQTPRYLVIGTGKKITLECSQTMGHDKMYWYQQDPGMELHLIHYSYGVNSTEKGDLSSESTVSRIRTEHFPLTLESARPSHTSQYLCASSSRLQATDTQYFGPGTRLTVL.

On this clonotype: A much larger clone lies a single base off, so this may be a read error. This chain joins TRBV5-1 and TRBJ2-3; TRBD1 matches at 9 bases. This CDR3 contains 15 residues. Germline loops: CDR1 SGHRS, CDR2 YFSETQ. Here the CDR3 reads CASSLGDRAPDTQSF. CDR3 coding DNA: TGCGCCAGCAGCTTAGGGGACAGGGCTCCCGATACGCAGTCTTTT.

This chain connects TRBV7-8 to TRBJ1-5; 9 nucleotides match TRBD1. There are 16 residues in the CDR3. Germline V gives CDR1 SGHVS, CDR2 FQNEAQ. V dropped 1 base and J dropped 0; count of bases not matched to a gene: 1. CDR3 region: CASSLGGQGSNQPQHF. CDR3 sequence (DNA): TGTGCCAGCAGCTTAGGGGGACAGGGTAGCAATCAGCCCCAGCATTTT. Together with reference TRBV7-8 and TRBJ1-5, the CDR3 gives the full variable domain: GAGVSQSPRYKVAKRGQDVALRCDPISGHVSLFWYQQALGQGPEFLTYFQNEAQLDKSGLPSDRFFAERPEGSVSTLKIQRTQQEDSAVYLCASSLGGQGSNQPQHFGDGTRLSIL.

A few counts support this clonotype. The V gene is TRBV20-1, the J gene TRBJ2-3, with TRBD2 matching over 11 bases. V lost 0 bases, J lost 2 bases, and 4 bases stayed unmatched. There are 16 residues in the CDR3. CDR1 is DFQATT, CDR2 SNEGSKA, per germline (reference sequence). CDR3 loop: CSARDATSGDTDTQYF. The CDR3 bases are TGCAGTGCTAGAGATGCGACTAGCGGGGACACAGATACGCAGTATTTT.

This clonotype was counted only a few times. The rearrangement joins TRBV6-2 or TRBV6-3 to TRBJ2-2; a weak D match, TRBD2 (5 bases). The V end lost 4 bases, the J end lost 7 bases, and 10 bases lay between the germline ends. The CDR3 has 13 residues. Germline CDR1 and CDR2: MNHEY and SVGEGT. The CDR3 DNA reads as TGTGCCAGCAGTTTGACCCGGGACGGGGAGCTGTTTTTT. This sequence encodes CASSLTRDGELFF.

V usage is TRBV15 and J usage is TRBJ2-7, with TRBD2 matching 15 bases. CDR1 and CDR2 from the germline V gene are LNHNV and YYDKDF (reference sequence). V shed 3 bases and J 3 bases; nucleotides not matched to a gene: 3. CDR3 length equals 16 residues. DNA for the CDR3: TGTGCCACCAGCAGTGGACTAGCGGGAGGGGTCTACGAGCAGTACTTC. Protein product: CATSSGLAGGVYEQYF.